This TCR beta chain emerged from a study of cytomegalovirus exposure and HLA in healthy donors. At the level of the study: Per a later analysis, the roughly 670 first-cohort and under 150 validation repertoires shared one platform. Points from the study as a whole: Researchers counted approximately 160 TCR beta chains as cytomegalovirus-associated. It was reportedly the case that the classifier diagnosed cytomegalovirus status with high specificity and sensitivity.

Data came from immunoSEQ multiplex PCR; TCRdb stores just in-frame clones and leaves some out. The table has 200,000 to 250,000 clones, roughly 90% seen once. A word on this clone: What it recognizes is unknown.

Germline CDR1 and CDR2: SNHLY and FYNNEI. V lost 2 bases and J 5 bases, leaving 13 bases between the germline ends. This CDR3 spans 15 amino acids. The chain combines TRBV2 with TRBJ1-5; D remains ambiguous. This receptor was taken from a man younger than 30 in good health and CMV-seropositive. Input material: PBMCs. The CDR3, as DNA: TGTGCCAGCAGTGAATTTGCCTCCGCCTATCAGCCCCAGCATTTT. It codes for CASSEFASAYQPQHF.